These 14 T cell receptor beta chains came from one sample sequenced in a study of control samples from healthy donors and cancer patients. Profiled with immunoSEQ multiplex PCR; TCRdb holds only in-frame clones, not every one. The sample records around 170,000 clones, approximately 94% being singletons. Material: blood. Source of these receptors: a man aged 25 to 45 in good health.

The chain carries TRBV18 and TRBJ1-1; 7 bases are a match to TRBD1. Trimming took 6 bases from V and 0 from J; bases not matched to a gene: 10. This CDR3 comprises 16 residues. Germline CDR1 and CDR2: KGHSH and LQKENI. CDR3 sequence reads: CASSRGQVSMNTEAFF. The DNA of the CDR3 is TGTGCCAGCTCTCGCGGACAGGTCAGCATGAACACTGAAGCTTTCTTT.

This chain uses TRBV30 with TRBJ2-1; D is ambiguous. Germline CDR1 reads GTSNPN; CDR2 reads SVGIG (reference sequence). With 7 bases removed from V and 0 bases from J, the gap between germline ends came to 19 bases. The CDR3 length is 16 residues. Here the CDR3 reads CAYMATIAYSYNEQFF. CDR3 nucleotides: TGTGCCTATATGGCAACTATAGCCTACTCCTACAATGAGCAGTTCTTC.

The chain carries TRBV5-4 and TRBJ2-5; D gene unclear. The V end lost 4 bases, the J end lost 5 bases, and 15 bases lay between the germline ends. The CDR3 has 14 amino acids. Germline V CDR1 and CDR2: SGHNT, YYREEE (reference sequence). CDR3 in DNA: TGTGCCAGCAGCCAGGACCCCGAGTCCGAGACCCAGTACTTC. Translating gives CASSQDPESETQYF.

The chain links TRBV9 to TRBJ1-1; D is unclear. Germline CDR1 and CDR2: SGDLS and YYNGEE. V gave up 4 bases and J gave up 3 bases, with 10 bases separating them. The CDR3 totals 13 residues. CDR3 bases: TGTGCCAGCAGCACCCGTTTAGACACTGAAGCTTTCTTT. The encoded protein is CASSTRLDTEAFF.

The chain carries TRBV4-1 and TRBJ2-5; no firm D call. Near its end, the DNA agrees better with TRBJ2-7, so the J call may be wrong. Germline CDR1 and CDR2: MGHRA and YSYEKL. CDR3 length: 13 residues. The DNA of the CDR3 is TGCGCCAGCAGCCATGCATCTCTCTACGAGCAGTACTTC. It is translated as CASSHASLYEQYF.

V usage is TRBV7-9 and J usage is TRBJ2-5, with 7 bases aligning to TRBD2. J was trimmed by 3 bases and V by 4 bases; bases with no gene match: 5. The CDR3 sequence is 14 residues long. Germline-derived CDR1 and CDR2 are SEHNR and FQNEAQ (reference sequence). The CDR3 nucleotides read TGTGCCAGCAGCTCGGGACTACTGAAAGAGACCCAGTACTTC. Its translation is CASSSGLLKETQYF.

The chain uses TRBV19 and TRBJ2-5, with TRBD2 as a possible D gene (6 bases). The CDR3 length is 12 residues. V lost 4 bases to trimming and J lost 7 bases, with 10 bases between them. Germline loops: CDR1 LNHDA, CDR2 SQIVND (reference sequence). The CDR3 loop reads CASSTRRGTQYF. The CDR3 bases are TGTGCCAGTAGTACCCGGCGGGGGACCCAGTACTTC.

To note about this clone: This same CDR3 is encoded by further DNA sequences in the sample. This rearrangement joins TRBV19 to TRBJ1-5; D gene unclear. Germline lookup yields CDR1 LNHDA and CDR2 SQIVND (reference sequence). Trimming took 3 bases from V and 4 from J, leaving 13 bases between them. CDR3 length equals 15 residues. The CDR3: CASSIGGVGNQPQHF. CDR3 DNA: TGTGCCAGTAGTATCGGCGGGGTAGGTAATCAGCCCCAGCATTTT.

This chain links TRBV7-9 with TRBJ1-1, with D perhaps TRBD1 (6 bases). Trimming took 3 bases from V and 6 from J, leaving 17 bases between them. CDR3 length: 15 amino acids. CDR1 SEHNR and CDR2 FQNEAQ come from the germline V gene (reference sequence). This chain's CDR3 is CASSFRGRGEAEAFF. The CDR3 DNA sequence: TGTGCCAGCAGCTTCAGGGGCCGGGGTGAGGCTGAAGCTTTCTTT. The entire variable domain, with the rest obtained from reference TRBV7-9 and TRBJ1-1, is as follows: DTGVSQNPRHKITKRGQNVTFRCDPISEHNRLYWYRQTLGQGPEFLTYFQNEAQLEKSRLLSDRFSAERPKGSFSTLEIQRTEQGDSAMYLCASSFRGRGEAEAFFGQGTRLTVV.

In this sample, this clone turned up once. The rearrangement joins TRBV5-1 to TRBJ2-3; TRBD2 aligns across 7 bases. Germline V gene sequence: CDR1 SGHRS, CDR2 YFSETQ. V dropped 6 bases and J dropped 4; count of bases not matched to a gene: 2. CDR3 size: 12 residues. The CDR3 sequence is CASNLAADTQYF. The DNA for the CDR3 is TGCGCCAGCAATCTAGCGGCAGATACGCAGTATTTT. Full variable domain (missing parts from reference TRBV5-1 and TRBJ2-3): KAGVTQTPRYLIKTRGQQVTLSCSPISGHRSVSWYQQTPGQGLQFLFEYFSETQRNKGNFPGRFSGRQFSNSRSEMNVSTLELGDSALYLCASNLAADTQYFGPGTRLTVL.

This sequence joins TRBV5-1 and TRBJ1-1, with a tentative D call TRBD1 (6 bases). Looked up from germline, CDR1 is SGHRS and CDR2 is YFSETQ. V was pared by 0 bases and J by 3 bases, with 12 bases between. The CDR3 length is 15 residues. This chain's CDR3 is CASSLGGGRDTEAFF. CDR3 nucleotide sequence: TGCGCCAGCAGCTTGGGTGGGGGGCGAGACACTGAAGCTTTCTTT.

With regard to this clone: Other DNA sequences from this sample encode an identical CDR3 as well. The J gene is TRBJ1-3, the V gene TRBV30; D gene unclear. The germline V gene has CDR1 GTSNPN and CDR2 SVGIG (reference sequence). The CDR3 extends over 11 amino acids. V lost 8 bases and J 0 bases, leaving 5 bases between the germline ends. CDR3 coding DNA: TGTGCCCGGGACTCTGGAAACACCATATATTTT. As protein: CARDSGNTIYF. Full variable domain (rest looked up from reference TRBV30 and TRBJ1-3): SQTIHQWPATLVQPVGSPLSLECTVEGTSNPNLYWYRQAAGRGLQLLFYSVGIGQISSEVPQNLSASRPQDRQFILSSKKLLLSDSGFYLCARDSGNTIYFGEGSWLTVV.

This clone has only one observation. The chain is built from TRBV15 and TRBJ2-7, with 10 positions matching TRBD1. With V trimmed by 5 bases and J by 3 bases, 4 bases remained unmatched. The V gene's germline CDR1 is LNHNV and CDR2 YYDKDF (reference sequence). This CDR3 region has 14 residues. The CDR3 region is CATSGRDRGYEQYF. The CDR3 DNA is TGTGCCACCAGCGGAAGGGACAGGGGCTACGAGCAGTACTTC.

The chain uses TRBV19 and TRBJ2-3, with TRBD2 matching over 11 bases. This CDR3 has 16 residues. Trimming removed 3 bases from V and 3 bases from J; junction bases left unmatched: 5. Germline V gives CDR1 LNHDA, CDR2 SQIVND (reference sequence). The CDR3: CASSMPGLAVTDTQYF. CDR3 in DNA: TGTGCCAGTAGTATGCCGGGACTAGCGGTTACAGATACGCAGTATTTT.